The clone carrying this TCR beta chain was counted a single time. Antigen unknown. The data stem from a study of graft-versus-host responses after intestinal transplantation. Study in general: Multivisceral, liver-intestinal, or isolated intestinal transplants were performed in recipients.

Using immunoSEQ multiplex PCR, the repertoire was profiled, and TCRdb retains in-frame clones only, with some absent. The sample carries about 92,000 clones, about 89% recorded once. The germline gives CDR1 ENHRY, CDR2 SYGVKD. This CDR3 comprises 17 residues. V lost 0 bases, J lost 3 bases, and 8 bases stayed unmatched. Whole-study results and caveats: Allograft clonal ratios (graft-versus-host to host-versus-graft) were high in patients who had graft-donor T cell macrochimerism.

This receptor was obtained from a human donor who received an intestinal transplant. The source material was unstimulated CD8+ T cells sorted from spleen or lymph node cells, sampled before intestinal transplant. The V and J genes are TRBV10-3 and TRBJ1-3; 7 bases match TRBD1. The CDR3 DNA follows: TGTGCCATCAGTGAGTCGACAGGGTTTCGAAGTGGAAACACCATATATTTT. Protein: CAISESTGFRSGNTIYF.